This TCR beta chain was captured by sequencing in a study of radiation and T cells in renal cell carcinoma. Study-level information: Nephrectomy followed 15 Gy stereotactic body radiation by 4 weeks. General observations from the study: No pretreatment tumor biopsies were available for baseline clonotypes.

Produced via immunoSEQ multiplex PCR; TCRdb's table is partial and in-frame only. Of about 150,000 clones listed, roughly 87% were seen once; the top ten hold over 10%. Time point meaning: blood 2 weeks post-SBRT. The treatment was: 15 Gy SBRT to primary tumor, nephrectomy 4 weeks later. Radiation-treated patients gave blood at baseline, week 2 and week 4. As for this clone: The antigen is unknown.

Germline V gene lookup returns CDR1 ENHRY and CDR2 SYGVKD. The CDR3 has 15 amino acids. V dropped 1 base and J dropped 1 base, with 8 bases sitting between them. The chain is built from TRBV10-3 and TRBJ1-5, with D unclear. The specimen comprised blood, sampled from a patient whose treatment included radiotherapy and nephrectomy. The TCR comes from a woman aged 50 to 60 with renal cell carcinoma. Written as DNA, the CDR3 is TGTGCCATCAGTGAGTATCTGGAGAGCAATCAGCCCCAGCATTTT. It translates to CAISEYLESNQPQHF.